The T cell receptor (beta chain) under discussion was sequenced for a study of graft-versus-host responses after intestinal transplantation. General study findings and limits: Recipient marrow harbored GvH clones, some of which surfaced first in ileum or blood.

Plating of about 200,000 CFSE-labeled responder cells was done together with about 200,000 irradiated, violet-dye-labeled stimulator cells. Once the reaction had ended, proliferating CFSE-low CD3+CD4+ and CD3+CD8+ responders were sorted. Generated by immunoSEQ multiplex PCR, the TCRdb table keeps only in-frame clones and is missing some. The sample shows 6,500 to 7,500 clones, around 30% of them seen only once. V shed 4 bases, J shed 3 bases, and the junction held 5 bases outside the gene matches. Per germline, CDR1 SGHRS and CDR2 YFSETQ. The CDR3 spans 14 residues. The gene calls are TRBV5-1 and TRBJ1-1; 8 nucleotides line up with TRBD1. The source material was alloreactive CD8+ T cells from a mixed lymphocyte reaction culture, sampled before transplantation. As to subset: CFSE-low proliferating T cells sorted from roughly six-day pre-transplant mixed lymphocyte reaction (GvH or HvG direction). The source of this sequence is a human patient who was an organ donor for intestinal transplantation. CDR3 loop: CASSPDRGDTEAFF. CDR3 DNA: TGCGCCAGCAGCCCTGACAGGGGTGACACTGAAGCTTTCTTT.